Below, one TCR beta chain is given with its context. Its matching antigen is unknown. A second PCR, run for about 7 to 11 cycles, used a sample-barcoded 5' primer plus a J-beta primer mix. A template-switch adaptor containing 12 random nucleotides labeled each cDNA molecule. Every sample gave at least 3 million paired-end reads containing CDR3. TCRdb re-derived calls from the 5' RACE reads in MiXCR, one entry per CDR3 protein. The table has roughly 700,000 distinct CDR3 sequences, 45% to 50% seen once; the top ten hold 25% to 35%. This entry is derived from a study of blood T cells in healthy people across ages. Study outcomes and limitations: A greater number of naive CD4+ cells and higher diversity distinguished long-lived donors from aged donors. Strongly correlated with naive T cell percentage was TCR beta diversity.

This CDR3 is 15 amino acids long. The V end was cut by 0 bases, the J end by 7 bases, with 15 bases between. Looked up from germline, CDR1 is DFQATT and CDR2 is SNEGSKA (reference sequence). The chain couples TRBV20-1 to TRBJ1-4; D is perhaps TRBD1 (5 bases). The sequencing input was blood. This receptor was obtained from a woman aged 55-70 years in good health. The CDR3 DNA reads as TGCAGTGCTAGAGACATGGGACGGCTAGGTGAAAAACTGTTTTTT. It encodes CSARDMGRLGEKLFF.